This T cell receptor beta chain was found in a study of OX40 agonist ivuxolimab in advanced cancers. Study-wide results and caveats: Among the nonresponders, some also had low normalized T-cell clonal expansion. Averaged across samples, CD8+ T cells carried more expanded clones than CD4+ did.

TCRdb keeps only in-frame clones here, not all; method: immunoSEQ multiplex PCR. The sample lists 75,000 to 100,000 clones, 84% occurring once. Germline V gene data show CDR1 as SGHAT and CDR2 as FQNNGV. The CDR3 has 14 amino acids. The V end was cut by 2 bases, the J end by 5 bases, with 10 bases between. To note about this clone: Its antigen is undetermined.

This clonotype was obtained from an adult with an advanced solid tumor such as melanoma, head and neck, liver or kidney cancer. This rearrangement joins TRBV11-2 to TRBJ1-3, with D perhaps matching TRBD1 (5 bases). The sample was CD4+ or CD8+ T cells sorted from blood, taken in a trial of the OX40 agonist ivuxolimab. The CDR3 nucleotides are TGTGCCAGCAGCTTAAGAAGGGACCGAAACACCATATATTTT. Amino acids: CASSLRRDRNTIYF. The full variable domain, its missing parts supplied by reference TRBV11-2 and TRBJ1-3, is EAGVAQSPRYKIIEKRQSVAFWCNPISGHATLYWYQQILGQGPKLLIQFQNNGVVDDSQLPKDRFSAERLKGVDSTLKIQPAKLEDSAVYLCASSLRRDRNTIYFGEGSWLTVV.